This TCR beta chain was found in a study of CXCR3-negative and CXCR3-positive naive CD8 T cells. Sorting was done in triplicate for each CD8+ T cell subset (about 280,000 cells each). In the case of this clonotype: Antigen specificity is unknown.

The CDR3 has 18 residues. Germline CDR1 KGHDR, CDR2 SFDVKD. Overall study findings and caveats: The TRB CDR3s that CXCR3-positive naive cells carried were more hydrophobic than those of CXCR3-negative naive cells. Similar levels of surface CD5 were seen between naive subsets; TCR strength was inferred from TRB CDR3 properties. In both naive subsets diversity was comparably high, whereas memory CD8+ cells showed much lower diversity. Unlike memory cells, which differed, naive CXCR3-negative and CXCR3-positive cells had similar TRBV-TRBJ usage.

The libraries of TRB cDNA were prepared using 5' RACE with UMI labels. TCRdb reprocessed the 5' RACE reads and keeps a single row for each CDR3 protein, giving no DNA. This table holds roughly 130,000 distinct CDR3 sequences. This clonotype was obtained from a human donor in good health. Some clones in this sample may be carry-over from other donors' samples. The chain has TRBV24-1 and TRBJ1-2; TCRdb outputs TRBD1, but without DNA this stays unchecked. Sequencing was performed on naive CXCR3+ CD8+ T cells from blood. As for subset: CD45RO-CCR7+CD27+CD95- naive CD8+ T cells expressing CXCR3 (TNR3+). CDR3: CATSDASGQPSANYGYTF.